The 6 T cell receptor beta chains below all came from one sample that was sequenced in a study of T cells in Graves' hyperthyroidism and ophthalmopathy. RNA transcripts were the template for amplifying TCR beta CDR3 regions. Primed by the HTBI set, a first-round RT-PCR was run on the TCR CDR3. MiXCR, run by TCRdb on the multiplex PCR reads, gives a single entry per CDR3 protein. The table lists around 300,000 distinct CDR3 sequences, roughly an eighth of them singletons, with roughly 7.9% in the top ten. Sequencing was carried out using blood. The receptors stem from a woman aged 40 to 50 with Graves' hyperthyroidism.

In its sample, this clonotype was seen many times. The chain uses TRBV6-6 and TRBJ2-2; the D gene is possibly TRBD1 (5 bases). The CDR3 extends over 14 amino acids. The V gene lost 2 bases and the J gene lost 13 bases, with 17 bases spanning the gap. CDR1 MNHNY and CDR2 SVGAGI come from the germline V gene (reference sequence). CDR3 nucleotide sequence: TGTGCCAGCAGTTACCCCTCAGGGTCCCTGGGGCTGTTTTTT. It yields the protein CASSYPSGSLGLFF.

This clonotype was counted ten times or more. The chain employs TRBV11-1 and TRBJ2-7; a weak D match, TRBD2 (6 bases). This CDR3 has 15 amino acids. Per the germline V gene, CDR1 is SGHAT and CDR2 is FQDESV (reference sequence). The ends were cut back, 5 bases at V and 5 bases at J, with 19 bases in the middle. CDR3 bases: TGTGCCAGCAGCCTAATGGGGGGAGCTGGGCACGAGCAGTACTTC. Residues: CASSLMGGAGHEQYF.

At least ten counts were recorded for this clonotype. The chain couples TRBV6-1 to TRBJ2-1; the D call may be TRBD1 or TRBD2 (6 bases each). In germline, CDR1 is MNHNS, CDR2 SASEGT. CDR3 length equals 14 residues. The V and J ends lost 6 bases and 9 bases respectively, with 18 bases between them. The DNA for the CDR3 is TGTGCCAGCAGACCTCCGGGGGCCCGGGGTGAGCAGTTCTTC. Translation gives CASRPPGARGEQFF.

This clonotype has ten or more counts. This chain uses TRBV29-1 with TRBJ2-5, with a tentative D call TRBD1 (6 bases). From germline, CDR1 is SQVTM and CDR2 ANQGSEA. The length of the CDR3 is 14 residues. The CDR3 region has the DNA TGCACCTACCCCCTGGACAGCCCCCAAGAGACCCAGTACTTC. It specifies CTYPLDSPQETQYF. The full variable domain, rest sourced from reference TRBV29-1 and TRBJ2-5, is SAVISQKPSRDICQRGTSLTIQCQVDSQVTMMFWYRQQPGQSLTLIATANQGSEATYESGFVIDKFPISRPNLTFSTLTVSNMSPEDSSIYLCTYPLDSPQETQYFGPGTRLLVL.

This clonotype appeared many times. CDR3 in amino acids: CASSPLASGVKNIQYF. The CDR3, as DNA: TGTGCCAGCTCACCACTAGCTAGCGGGGTCAAAAACATTCAGTACTTC. The chain combines TRBV18 with TRBJ2-4, with 9 positions matching TRBD2. V lost 1 base, J lost 3 bases, and 4 bases stayed unmatched. CDR1 is KGHSH and CDR2 is LQKENI in the germline V gene. CDR3 length equals 16 residues.

The table lists this clonotype with many counts. V is TRBV27 and J is TRBJ2-1; 7 bases are a match to TRBD2. This CDR3 spans 17 amino acids. V shed 4 bases and J 6 bases; nucleotides not matched to a gene: 15. Germline values: CDR1 MNHEY, CDR2 SMNVEV (reference sequence). CDR3 DNA sequence: TGTGCCAGCAGTTCCCCCCTGACTAGCCCGAGGGGCAATGAGCAGTTCTTC. Translation: CASSSPLTSPRGNEQFF.